This record concerns one TCR beta chain sequence. Its antigen is currently unknown. This record comes from a study of post-analysis software for immune sequencing data. Findings and limits, study-wide: Roughly five TRBV segments were more frequent in patients than controls; TRBV5-6, TRBV5-1 and TRBV20-1 belonged to this group. Versus controls, multiple sclerosis patients showed significantly lower diversity (normalized Chao1).

V was trimmed by 6 bases and J by 4 bases, leaving 15 bases between them. CDR1 and CDR2 (germline): DFQATT, SNEGSKA (reference sequence). The CDR3 covers 13 residues. Tagging with unique molecular identifiers was a feature of the TCR beta cDNA libraries. TCRdb fed the PCR reads into MiXCR, producing one record per CDR3 protein. The sample contains approximately 570,000 distinct CDR3 sequences, roughly 46% of which appear only once. The chain is built from TRBV20-1 and TRBJ1-2; possible D gene TRBD1, 6 bases. This receptor was obtained from a girl under 18 with multiple sclerosis. What was sequenced was blood. The CDR3 nucleotides are TGCAGTGCCATGGCAGGGGATATCTATGGCTACACCTTC. This gives the protein CSAMAGDIYGYTF.